This is a list of T cell receptor beta chains from one sample in a study of T-cell memory formation after mild COVID-19. TCRdb independently ran MiXCR on the 5' RACE reads; one entry per CDR3 protein. The sample lists roughly 500,000 distinct CDR3 sequences, 20% occurring once. Material: PBMCs or a T cell subset sorted from them (not recorded which). The receptors originated from an adult woman who had mild COVID-19 (a few samples of this study predate the infection). Cell type and time point are not known. Both conserved end residues are part of each CDR3. The D gene is left open where the match is weak. A clone size is listed for some rows: how often the clone was seen (once, few, many), or a class if it is expanded.

J: TRBJ2-2
D: -
V: TRBV21-1
size: -
CDR3: CASSKNPAGELFF
DNA: TGTGCCAGCAGCAAAAACCCGGCCGGGGAGCTGTTTTTT

J: TRBJ2-2
D: -
V: TRBV19
size: -
CDR3: CASSIGASGELFF
DNA: TGTGCCAGTAGTATAGGAGCCTCCGGGGAGCTGTTTTTT

J: TRBJ2-3
D: TRBD1
V: TRBV6-5
size: -
CDR3: CASSTVTGGWTDTQYF
DNA: TGTGCCAGCAGTACCGTGACAGGGGGCTGGACAGATACGCAGTATTTT

J: TRBJ2-1
D: TRBD2
V: TRBV7-9
size: many
CDR3: CASSQGLAGVRNEQFF
DNA: TGTGCCAGCAGCCAGGGACTAGCGGGGGTACGCAATGAGCAGTTCTTC

J: TRBJ2-5
D: -
V: TRBV7-2
size: -
CDR3: CASSFPRKTQYF
DNA: TGTGCCAGCAGCTTTCCCCGTAAGACCCAGTACTTC

J: TRBJ2-1
D: -
V: TRBV10-3
size: -
CDR3: CAISQGGSSYNEQFF
DNA: TGTGCCATCAGCCAAGGGGGGAGCTCCTACAATGAGCAGTTCTTC

J: TRBJ2-7
D: TRBD1
V: TRBV20-1
size: -
CDR3: CSATGQQYYEQYF
DNA: TGCAGTGCTACGGGACAGCAATACTACGAGCAGTACTTC

J: TRBJ2-1
D: TRBD1
V: TRBV29-1
size: -
CDR3: CSAPQGAREQFF
DNA: TGCAGCGCCCCACAGGGGGCACGCGAGCAGTTCTTC

J: TRBJ1-1
D: -
V: TRBV3-1
size: -
CDR3: CASSQDLGNTEAFF
DNA: TGTGCCAGCAGCCAAGATCTCGGGAACACTGAAGCTTTCTTT

J: TRBJ1-2
D: -
V: TRBV24-1
size: -
CDR3: CATSDPNTRDGYTF
DNA: TGTGCCACCAGTGATCCAAATACCAGGGACGGCTACACCTTC

J: TRBJ1-5
D: -
V: TRBV20-1
size: few
CDR3: CSARDEWGMGNQPQHF
DNA: TGCAGTGCTAGAGATGAGTGGGGAATGGGCAATCAGCCCCAGCATTTT

J: TRBJ2-2
D: -
V: TRBV5-4
size: few
CDR3: CASSWHTGELFF
DNA: TGTGCCAGCAGTTGGCACACCGGGGAGCTGTTTTTT

J: TRBJ2-1
D: TRBD2
V: TRBV7-9
size: few
CDR3: CAIPRTSEDNEQFF
DNA: TGTGCCATCCCTCGGACTAGCGAGGACAATGAGCAGTTCTTC

J: TRBJ2-7
D: -
V: TRBV20-1
size: few
CDR3: CSARSGILYEQYF
DNA: TGCAGTGCTAGATCCGGGATTCTCTACGAGCAGTACTTC

J: TRBJ2-7
D: TRBD2
V: TRBV7-2
size: few
CDR3: CASSQQAGRGAAYEQYF
DNA: TGTGCCAGCAGCCAACAGGCGGGGCGGGGGGCTGCCTACGAGCAGTACTTC

J: TRBJ2-3
D: -
V: TRBV20-1
size: few
CDR3: CSASSGAEGPDTQYF
DNA: TGCAGTGCTAGCTCGGGGGCCGAGGGCCCAGATACGCAGTATTTT

J: TRBJ2-3
D: TRBD1
V: TRBV7-6
size: -
CDR3: CASSAARGQGRGTDTQYF
DNA: TGTGCCAGCAGCGCCGCGAGGGGACAGGGACGAGGCACAGATACGCAGTATTTT

J: TRBJ2-1
D: TRBD2
V: TRBV5-1
size: -
CDR3: CASSSGEGLALYNEQFF
DNA: TGCGCCAGCAGCTCCGGCGAGGGACTAGCTCTATACAATGAGCAGTTCTTC

J: TRBJ2-7
D: TRBD1
V: TRBV7-9
size: many
CDR3: CASSRSGTGSYEQYF
DNA: TGTGCCAGCAGCAGGTCCGGGACAGGCTCCTACGAGCAGTACTTC

J: TRBJ2-6
D: -
V: TRBV19
size: -
CDR3: CASGRAALGLWANVLTF
DNA: TGTGCCAGTGGACGGGCAGCGCTGGGGCTATGGGCCAACGTCCTGACTTTC

J: TRBJ1-2
D: -
V: TRBV7-9
size: few
CDR3: CASSLDFGAKYYGYTF
DNA: TGTGCCAGCAGCTTAGATTTCGGGGCGAAATACTATGGCTACACCTTC

J: TRBJ2-1
D: -
V: TRBV28
size: -
CDR3: CASSLGQITSLEQFF
DNA: TGTGCCAGCAGTTTGGGGCAGATAACCTCCTTGGAACAGTTCTTC

J: TRBJ2-1
D: -
V: TRBV11-2
size: few
CDR3: CASSLGRYEQFF
DNA: TGTGCCAGCAGCTTAGGGAGGTATGAGCAGTTCTTC

J: TRBJ1-1
D: -
V: TRBV20-1
size: -
CDR3: CSARAEVAFF
DNA: TGCAGTGCTAGAGCTGAGGTAGCTTTCTTT

J: TRBJ2-7
D: -
V: TRBV7-9
size: few
CDR3: CAVDSVRYEQYF
DNA: TGTGCCGTCGACAGTGTGCGGTACGAGCAGTACTTC

J: TRBJ2-6
D: -
V: TRBV3-1
size: -
CDR3: CASGTGANVLTF
DNA: TGTGCCAGCGGGACTGGGGCCAACGTCCTGACTTTC

J: TRBJ2-1
D: -
V: TRBV14
size: -
CDR3: CASSAGVRGDEQFF
DNA: TGTGCCAGCAGCGCAGGAGTCAGGGGCGATGAGCAGTTCTTC

J: TRBJ2-1
D: -
V: TRBV20-1
size: many
CDR3: CSARLALRNEQFF
DNA: TGCAGTGCCCGACTCGCCTTGAGGAATGAGCAGTTCTTC

J: TRBJ1-1
D: -
V: TRBV19
size: few
CDR3: CASTPTDSGGTEAFF
DNA: TGTGCCAGTACCCCGACGGACTCCGGGGGGACTGAAGCTTTCTTT

J: TRBJ2-1
D: -
V: TRBV21-1
size: few
CDR3: CASSIKGTVTYNEQFF
DNA: TGTGCCAGCAGCATAAAAGGGACCGTTACCTACAATGAGCAGTTCTTC

J: TRBJ2-5
D: -
V: TRBV29-1
size: many
CDR3: CSGTDGLQETQYF
DNA: TGCAGCGGCACGGACGGACTCCAAGAGACCCAGTACTTC

J: TRBJ2-7
D: -
V: TRBV25-1
size: -
CDR3: CASSDSGLSYEQYF
DNA: TGTGCCAGCAGTGATTCCGGTCTCTCCTACGAGCAGTACTTC

J: TRBJ1-2
D: -
V: TRBV5-5
size: -
CDR3: CASSLSGVLYGYTF
DNA: TGTGCCAGCAGCTTGTCGGGGGTCCTTTATGGCTACACCTTC

J: TRBJ2-1
D: TRBD2
V: TRBV20-1
size: few
CDR3: CSASGLGSYNEQFF
DNA: TGCAGTGCTAGCGGACTAGGCTCCTACAATGAGCAGTTCTTC

J: TRBJ1-2
D: -
V: TRBV30
size: -
CDR3: CAWSVPGEYGYTF
DNA: TGTGCCTGGAGTGTCCCGGGGGAGTATGGCTACACCTTC